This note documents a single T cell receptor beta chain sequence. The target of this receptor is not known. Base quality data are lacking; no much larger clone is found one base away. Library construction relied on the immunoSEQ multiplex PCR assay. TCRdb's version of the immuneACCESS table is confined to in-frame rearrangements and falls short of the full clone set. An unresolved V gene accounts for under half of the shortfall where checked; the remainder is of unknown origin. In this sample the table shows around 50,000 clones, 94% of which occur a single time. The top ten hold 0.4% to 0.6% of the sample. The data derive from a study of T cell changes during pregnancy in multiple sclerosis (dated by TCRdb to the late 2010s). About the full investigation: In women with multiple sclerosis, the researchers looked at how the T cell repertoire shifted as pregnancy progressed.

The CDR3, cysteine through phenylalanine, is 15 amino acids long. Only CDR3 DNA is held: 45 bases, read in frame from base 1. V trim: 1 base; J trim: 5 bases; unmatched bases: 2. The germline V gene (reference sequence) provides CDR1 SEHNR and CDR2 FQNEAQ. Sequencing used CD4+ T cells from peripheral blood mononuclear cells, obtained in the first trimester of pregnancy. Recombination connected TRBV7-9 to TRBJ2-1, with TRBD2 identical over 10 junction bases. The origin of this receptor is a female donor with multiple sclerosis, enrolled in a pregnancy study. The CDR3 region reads CASSLGSGGNNEQFF. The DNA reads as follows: TGTGCCAGCAGCTTAGGTAGCGGGGGGAACAATGAGCAGTTCTTC.